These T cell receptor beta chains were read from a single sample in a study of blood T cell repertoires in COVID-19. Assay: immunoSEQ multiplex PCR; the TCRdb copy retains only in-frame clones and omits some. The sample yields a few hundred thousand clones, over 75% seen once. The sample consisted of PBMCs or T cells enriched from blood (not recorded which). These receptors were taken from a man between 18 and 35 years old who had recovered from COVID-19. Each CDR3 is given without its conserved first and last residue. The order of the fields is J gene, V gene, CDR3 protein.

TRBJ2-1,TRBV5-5,ASSSGLAPSYNEQF
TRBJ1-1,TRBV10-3,AISEPVTGGMNAEAF
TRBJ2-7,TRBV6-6,ASSYSWENYEQY
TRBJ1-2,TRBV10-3,AISAGQGNYGYT
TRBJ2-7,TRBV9,ASSVGTGSPYEQY
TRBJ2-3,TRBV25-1,ASSAARGGDTQY
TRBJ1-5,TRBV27,ASRSGGLNQPQH
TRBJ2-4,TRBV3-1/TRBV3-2,ASSQPRTGLAKNIQY
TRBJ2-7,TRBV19,ASSITGSYEQY
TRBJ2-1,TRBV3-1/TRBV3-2,ASSQEGGAQSYNEQF
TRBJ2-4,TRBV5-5,ASSVIREALAKNIQY
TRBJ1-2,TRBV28,ASSLDTPQGGYT
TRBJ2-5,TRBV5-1,ASSSRTSGGQETQY
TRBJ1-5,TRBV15,ATSRSRNQPQH
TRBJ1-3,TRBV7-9,ASSLSGNTIY